This T cell receptor (beta chain) was observed in a study of blood T cell repertoires in COVID-19. Profiled with immunoSEQ multiplex PCR; TCRdb holds only in-frame clones, not every one. Here the sample spans about 92,000 clones, around three quarters being singletons. Germline V lookup: CDR1 SGHAT, CDR2 FQNNGV. This CDR3 region has 18 residues. V was pared by 0 bases and J by 0 bases, with 8 bases of the junction left unmatched. This clone has only a few counts. The chain couples TRBV11-2 to TRBJ1-2; 9 bases match TRBD1. This sequence originates from a woman in her sixties in a cohort sampled during active or convalescent COVID-19. Sequenced material: peripheral blood. The CDR3 DNA is TGTGCCAGCAGCTTAGAGCGGGTACAGGGGGCGGCTAACTATGGCTACACCTTC. Its translation is CASSLERVQGAANYGYTF.